The 20 T cell receptor beta chains below all came from one sample that was sequenced in a study of OX40 agonist ivuxolimab in advanced cancers. Method: immunoSEQ multiplex PCR; TCRdb's copy keeps in-frame clones and lacks some. Of 66,000 or so clones in the sample, roughly four fifths were seen once. Sample: CD4+ or CD8+ T cells sorted from blood, taken in a trial of the OX40 agonist ivuxolimab. The receptor source for this set is an adult with an advanced solid tumor such as melanoma, head and neck, liver or kidney cancer.

The chain couples TRBV5-5 to TRBJ1-1; perhaps TRBD1 as D (6 bases). CDR1 is SGHKS and CDR2 is YYEKEE in the germline V gene (reference sequence). Trimming stripped 1 base from V and 5 bases from J, with 12 bases between. The CDR3 has 14 amino acids. The CDR3 loop reads CASSLLGAETEAFF. The CDR3 nucleotides read TGTGCCAGCAGCTTGCTGGGGGCAGAGACTGAAGCTTTCTTT.

The CDR3 bases are TGTGCCAGCAGGACGGGGGACAGGGGGCCCTACAATGAGCAGTTCTTC. Residues: CASRTGDRGPYNEQFF. The chain carries TRBV2 and TRBJ2-1, with TRBD1 matching 12 bases. Trimming at V came to 6 bases and at J to 2 bases, leaving 5 bases not matched to a gene. Germline CDR1 SNHLY, CDR2 FYNNEI. The CDR3 has 16 residues.

The CDR3 reads CASRPTGGYEQYF. The CDR3 DNA reads as TGTGCCAGCAGACCAACAGGGGGCTACGAGCAGTACTTC. The V call is TRBV6-5, the J call TRBJ2-7; TRBD1 aligns across 8 bases. Germline V gene data show CDR1 as MNHEY and CDR2 as SVGAGI. There are 13 residues in the CDR3. Losses at the gene ends were 6 bases for V and 3 bases for J; bases not matched to a gene: 4.

This chain joins TRBV6-6 and TRBJ1-6; 8 nucleotides align to TRBD1. The germline V gene has CDR1 MNHNY and CDR2 SVGAGI (reference sequence). The CDR3 extends over 14 amino acids. Trimming cost V 2 bases and J 7 bases; bases outside gene matches: 1. CDR3 DNA sequence: TGTGCCAGCAGTTACAGACAGGGGAATTCACCCCTCCACTTT. Protein product: CASSYRQGNSPLHF.

The chain employs TRBV5-1 and TRBJ2-5; 7 bases align to TRBD1. After removal of 7 bases from V and 2 bases from J, the junction contained 11 bases not matched to a gene. Germline CDR1 is SGHRS and CDR2 is YFSETQ. The CDR3 sequence is 15 residues long. The CDR3 bases are TGCGCCAGCTCGGAGACCGGGACAGCGCAAGAGACCCAGTACTTC. It is translated as CASSETGTAQETQYF.

This rearrangement joins TRBV5-6 to TRBJ2-7; no definite D call. This CDR3 comprises 12 residues. The ends were cut back, 3 bases at V and 6 bases at J, with 10 bases in the middle. CDR1 and CDR2 from the germline V gene are SGHDT and YYEEEE. The CDR3 DNA reads TGTGCCAGCAGCTATGAGTCCGCCGAGCAGTACTTC. It encodes CASSYESAEQYF.

The gene calls are TRBV2 and TRBJ1-2; the D is unclear. The CDR3 consists of 14 residues. Germline CDR1 reads SNHLY; CDR2 reads FYNNEI. With 7 bases removed from V and 7 bases from J, the gap between germline ends came to 19 bases. CDR3 region: CASKLRALIGGYTF. The CDR3 DNA follows: TGTGCCAGCAAACTCCGCGCACTAATTGGTGGCTACACCTTC.

This chain joins TRBV5-1 and TRBJ1-1; TRBD1 aligns across 8 bases. The CDR3 sequence is 15 residues long. CDR1 and CDR2 from the germline V gene are SGHRS and YFSETQ. V shed 5 bases and J 3 bases; nucleotides not matched to a gene: 9. The CDR3 DNA reads TGCGCCAGCAGACCATCAGGGGGCGCGGACACTGAAGCTTTCTTT. Encoded protein: CASRPSGGADTEAFF.

The chain links TRBV6-6 to TRBJ1-2; no clear D. Germline V lookup: CDR1 MNHNY, CDR2 SVGAGI (reference sequence). The CDR3 covers 13 residues. Trimming took off 8 bases at V and 0 bases at J, with 10 bases between the two ends. CDR3 sequence: CASWGKANYGYTF. For the CDR3, the DNA is TGTGCCAGCTGGGGTAAAGCTAACTATGGCTACACCTTC.

This clone has only a few counts. The chain recombines TRBV19 with TRBJ2-4; D ambiguous. The V gene's germline CDR1 is LNHDA and CDR2 SQIVND (reference sequence). This CDR3 region has 11 residues. Trimming cost V 0 bases and J 9 bases, with 3 bases left between them. The CDR3 DNA reads TGTGCCAGTAGTATAGATGGCATTCAGTACTTC. The encoded protein is CASSIDGIQYF.

This clone has just one count. The chain combines TRBV2 with TRBJ1-2, with TRBD1 matching 10 bases. The length of the CDR3 is 13 residues. CDR1 and CDR2 (germline): SNHLY, FYNNEI. V was pared by 6 bases and J by 6 bases, with 4 bases of the junction left unmatched. The CDR3 region has the DNA TGTGCCAGCAGAGACAGGGGGCCCGATGGCTACACCTTC. It yields the protein CASRDRGPDGYTF.

The V call is TRBV5-1, the J call TRBJ2-1; D not resolved. The CDR3 runs 14 residues. V gave up 3 bases and J gave up 9 bases, with 16 bases separating them. The germline V gene has CDR1 SGHRS and CDR2 YFSETQ. Written as DNA, the CDR3 is TGCGCCAGCAGCTCCGCCCTATTAGTGGGTGAGCAGTTCTTC. Its protein is CASSSALLVGEQFF.

J is TRBJ1-4 and V is TRBV9; 7 nucleotides line up with TRBD1. Per the germline V gene, CDR1 is SGDLS and CDR2 is YYNGEE. The junction had 9 bases not matched to a gene; V was cut back by 2 bases and J by 8 bases. The CDR3 is 15 residues long. The CDR3 loop is CASSVSGQWREKLFF. CDR3 DNA sequence: TGTGCCAGCAGCGTTTCGGGACAGTGGCGGGAAAAACTGTTTTTT.

Here the CDR3 DNA reads TGTGCCAGCAGCTCCGAGGGGGGCTCTGGAAACACCATATATTTT. It encodes CASSSEGGSGNTIYF. The V and J genes are TRBV7-6 and TRBJ1-3; a weak D match, TRBD1 (6 bases). Germline V CDR1 and CDR2: SGHVS, FNYEAQ. This CDR3 has 15 residues. V lost 4 bases and J lost 0, with 10 bases in between.

V usage is TRBV19 and J usage is TRBJ1-5; D is unclear. The V gene's germline CDR1 is LNHDA and CDR2 SQIVND (reference sequence). V was pared by 7 bases and J by 4 bases, with 8 bases between. The CDR3 has 12 amino acids. The CDR3 nucleotides are TGTGCCAGTAACCAGATTAATCAGCCCCAGCATTTT. As protein: CASNQINQPQHF.

This clone was picked up one time. V is TRBV7-8 and J is TRBJ2-1; TRBD1 matches 9 bases. V was pared by 5 bases and J by 6 bases, with 2 bases of the junction left unmatched. Germline V gene sequence: CDR1 SGHVS, CDR2 FQNEAQ. The CDR3 has 13 amino acids. The CDR3 nucleotides read TGTGCCAGCAGCCAGGACAGGGGCAATGAGCAGTTCTTC. It encodes CASSQDRGNEQFF. The entire variable domain, with the rest obtained from reference TRBV7-8 and TRBJ2-1, is as follows: GAGVSQSPRYKVAKRGQDVALRCDPISGHVSLFWYQQALGQGPEFLTYFQNEAQLDKSGLPSDRFFAERPEGSVSTLKIQRTQQEDSAVYLCASSQDRGNEQFFGPGTRLTVL.

The chain combines TRBV10-3 with TRBJ2-7; the D is unclear. This CDR3 is built from 13 residues. Trimming stripped 6 bases from V and 2 bases from J, with 11 bases between. In germline, CDR1 is ENHRY, CDR2 SYGVKD. The CDR3: CAISFDGAYEQYF. The CDR3 coding sequence is TGTGCCATCAGCTTTGACGGCGCCTACGAGCAGTACTTC.

The chain joins TRBV18 to TRBJ1-5, with a tentative D call TRBD1 (5 bases). This CDR3 contains 16 residues. Germline CDR1 is KGHSH and CDR2 is LQKENI. The V gene lost 3 bases and the J gene lost 3 bases, with 15 bases spanning the gap. The CDR3 reads CASSPGQGPANQPQHF. In DNA, the CDR3 is TGTGCCAGCTCACCGGGTCAGGGCCCCGCCAATCAGCCCCAGCATTTT.

V is TRBV5-1 and J is TRBJ2-7; D is ambiguous. Germline V CDR1 and CDR2: SGHRS, YFSETQ. This CDR3 has 14 amino acids. Trimming took 1 base from V and 3 from J, leaving 11 bases between them. The chain's CDR3 is CASSLNEMYYEQYF. The DNA of the CDR3 is TGCGCCAGCAGCTTGAACGAGATGTACTACGAGCAGTACTTC.

The sample holds a few counts of this clone. The V and J genes are TRBV18 and TRBJ1-4; possibly TRBD1 for D (5 bases). This CDR3 is built from 15 residues. The ends were cut back, 0 bases at V and 6 bases at J, with 11 bases in the middle. CDR1 and CDR2 from the germline V gene are KGHSH and LQKENI. The CDR3 coding sequence is TGTGCCAGCTCACCACCAGGGGTACGGGATGAAAAACTGTTTTTT. Its translation is CASSPPGVRDEKLFF.